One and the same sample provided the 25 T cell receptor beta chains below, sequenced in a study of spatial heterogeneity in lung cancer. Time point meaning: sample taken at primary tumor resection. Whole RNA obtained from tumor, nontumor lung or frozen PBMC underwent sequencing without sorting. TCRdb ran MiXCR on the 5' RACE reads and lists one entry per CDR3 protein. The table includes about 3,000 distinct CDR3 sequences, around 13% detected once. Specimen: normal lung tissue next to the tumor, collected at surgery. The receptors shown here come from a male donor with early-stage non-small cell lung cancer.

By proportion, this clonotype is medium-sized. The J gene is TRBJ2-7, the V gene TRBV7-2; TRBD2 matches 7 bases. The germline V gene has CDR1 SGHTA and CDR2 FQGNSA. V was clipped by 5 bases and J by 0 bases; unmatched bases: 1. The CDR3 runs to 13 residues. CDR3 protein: CASSRTSSYEQYF. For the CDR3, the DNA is TGTGCCAGCAGCCGGACTAGCTCCTACGAGCAGTACTTC. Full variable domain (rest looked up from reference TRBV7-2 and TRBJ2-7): GAGVSQSPSNKVTEKGKDVELRCDPISGHTALYWYRQSLGQGLEFLIYFQGNSAPDKSGLPSDRFSAERTGGSVSTLTIQRTQQEDSAVYLCASSRTSSYEQYFGPGTRLTVT.

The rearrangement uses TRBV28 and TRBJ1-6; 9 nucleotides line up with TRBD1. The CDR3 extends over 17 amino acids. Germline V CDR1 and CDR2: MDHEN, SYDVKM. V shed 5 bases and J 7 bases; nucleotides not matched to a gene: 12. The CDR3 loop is CASSRATGTGLNSPLHF. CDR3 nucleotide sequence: TGTGCCAGCAGTAGGGCCACTGGGACAGGGTTGAATTCACCCCTCCACTTT.

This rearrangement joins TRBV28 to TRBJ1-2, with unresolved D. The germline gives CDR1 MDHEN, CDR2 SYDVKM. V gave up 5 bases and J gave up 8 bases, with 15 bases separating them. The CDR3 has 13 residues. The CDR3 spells CASSPVTIEGYTF. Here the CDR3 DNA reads TGTGCCAGCAGTCCTGTAACGATCGAGGGCTACACCTTC.

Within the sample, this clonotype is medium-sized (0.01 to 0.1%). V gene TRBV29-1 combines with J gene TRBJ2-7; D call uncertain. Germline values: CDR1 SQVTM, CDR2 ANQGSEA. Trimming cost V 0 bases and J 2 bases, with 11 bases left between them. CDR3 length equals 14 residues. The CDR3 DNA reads TGCAGCGTTGAAGATGCACAGTATCCCTACGAGCAGTACTTC. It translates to CSVEDAQYPYEQYF.

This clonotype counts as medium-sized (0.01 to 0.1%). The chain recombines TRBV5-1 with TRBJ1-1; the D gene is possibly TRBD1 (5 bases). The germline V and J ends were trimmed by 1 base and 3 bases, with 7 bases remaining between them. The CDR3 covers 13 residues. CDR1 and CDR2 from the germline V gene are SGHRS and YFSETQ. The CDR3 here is CASSLSGYTEAFF. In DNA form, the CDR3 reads TGCGCCAGCAGCTTGTCAGGGTACACTGAAGCTTTCTTT.

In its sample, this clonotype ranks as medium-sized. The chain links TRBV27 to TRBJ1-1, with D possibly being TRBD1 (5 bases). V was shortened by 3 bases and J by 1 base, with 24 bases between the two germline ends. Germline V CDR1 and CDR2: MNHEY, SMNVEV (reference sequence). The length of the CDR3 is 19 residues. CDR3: CASSFTPPQFRGTNTEAFF. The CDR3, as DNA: TGTGCCAGCAGTTTTACGCCCCCACAGTTTAGGGGTACGAACACTGAAGCTTTCTTT.

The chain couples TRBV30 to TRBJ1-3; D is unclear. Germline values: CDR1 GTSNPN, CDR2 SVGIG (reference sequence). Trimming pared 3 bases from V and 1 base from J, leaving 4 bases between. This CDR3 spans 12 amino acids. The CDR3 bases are TGTGCCTGGAGAGGGTCTGGAAACACCATATATTTT. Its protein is CAWRGSGNTIYF. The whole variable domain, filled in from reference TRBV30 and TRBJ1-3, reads SQTIHQWPATLVQPVGSPLSLECTVEGTSNPNLYWYRQAAGRGLQLLFYSVGIGQISSEVPQNLSASRPQDRQFILSSKKLLLSDSGFYLCAWRGSGNTIYFGEGSWLTVV.

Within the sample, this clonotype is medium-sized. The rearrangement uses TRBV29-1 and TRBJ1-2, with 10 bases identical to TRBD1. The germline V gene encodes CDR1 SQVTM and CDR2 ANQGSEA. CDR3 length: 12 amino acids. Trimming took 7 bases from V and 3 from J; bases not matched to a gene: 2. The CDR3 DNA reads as TGCAGCGGAGGACAGGGGGACTATGGCTACACCTTC. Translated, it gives CSGGQGDYGYTF.

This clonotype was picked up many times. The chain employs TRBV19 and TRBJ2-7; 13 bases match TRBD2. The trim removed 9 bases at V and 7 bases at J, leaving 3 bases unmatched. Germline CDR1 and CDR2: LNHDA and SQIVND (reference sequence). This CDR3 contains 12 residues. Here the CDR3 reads CASGTSGKEQYF. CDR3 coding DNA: TGTGCCAGCGGGACTAGCGGGAAGGAGCAGTACTTC.

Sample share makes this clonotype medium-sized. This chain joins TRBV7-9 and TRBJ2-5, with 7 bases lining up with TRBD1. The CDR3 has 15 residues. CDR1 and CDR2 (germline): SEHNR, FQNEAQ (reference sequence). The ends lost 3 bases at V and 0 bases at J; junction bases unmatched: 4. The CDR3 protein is CASSLGDRDQETQYF. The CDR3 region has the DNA TGTGCCAGCAGCTTGGGTGACAGGGACCAAGAGACCCAGTACTTC.

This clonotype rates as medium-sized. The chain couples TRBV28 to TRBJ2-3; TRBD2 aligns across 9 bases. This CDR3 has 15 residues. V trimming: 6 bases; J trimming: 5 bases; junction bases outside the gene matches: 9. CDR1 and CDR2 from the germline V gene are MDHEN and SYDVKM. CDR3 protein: CASRGGRAVGDTQYF. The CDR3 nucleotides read TGTGCCAGCAGAGGCGGGAGGGCCGTCGGAGATACGCAGTATTTT.

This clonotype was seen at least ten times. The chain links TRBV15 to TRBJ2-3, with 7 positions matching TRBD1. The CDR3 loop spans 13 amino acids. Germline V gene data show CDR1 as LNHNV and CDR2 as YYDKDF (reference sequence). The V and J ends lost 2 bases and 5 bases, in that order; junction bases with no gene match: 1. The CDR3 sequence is CATSRPGGDTQYF. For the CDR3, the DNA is TGTGCCACCAGCAGACCAGGGGGAGATACGCAGTATTTT.

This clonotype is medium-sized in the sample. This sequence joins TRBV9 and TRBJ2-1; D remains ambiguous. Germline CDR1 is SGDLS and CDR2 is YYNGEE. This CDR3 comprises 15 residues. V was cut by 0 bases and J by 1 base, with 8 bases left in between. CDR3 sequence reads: CASSVAGPSYNEQFF. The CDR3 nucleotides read TGTGCCAGCAGCGTAGCCGGCCCTTCCTACAATGAGCAGTTCTTC.

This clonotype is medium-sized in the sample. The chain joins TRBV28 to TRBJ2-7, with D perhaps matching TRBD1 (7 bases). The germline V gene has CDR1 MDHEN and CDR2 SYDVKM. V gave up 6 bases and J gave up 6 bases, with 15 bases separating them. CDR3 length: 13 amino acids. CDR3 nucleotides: TGTGCCAGCAGCCTAGGGACAGCGGGCGAGCAGTACTTC. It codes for CASSLGTAGEQYF.

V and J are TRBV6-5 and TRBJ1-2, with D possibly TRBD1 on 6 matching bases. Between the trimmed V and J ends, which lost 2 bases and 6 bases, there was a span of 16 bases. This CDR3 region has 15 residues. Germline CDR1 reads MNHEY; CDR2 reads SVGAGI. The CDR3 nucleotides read TGTGCCAGCAGTTACCCCGGACAGACCACAGATGGCTACACCTTC. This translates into CASSYPGQTTDGYTF.

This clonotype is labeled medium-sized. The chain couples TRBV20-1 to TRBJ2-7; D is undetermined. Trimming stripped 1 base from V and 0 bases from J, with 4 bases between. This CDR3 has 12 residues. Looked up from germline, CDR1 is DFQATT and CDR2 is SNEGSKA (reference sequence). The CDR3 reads CSARGSSYEQYF. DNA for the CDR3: TGCAGTGCTAGAGGGTCCTCCTACGAGCAGTACTTC.

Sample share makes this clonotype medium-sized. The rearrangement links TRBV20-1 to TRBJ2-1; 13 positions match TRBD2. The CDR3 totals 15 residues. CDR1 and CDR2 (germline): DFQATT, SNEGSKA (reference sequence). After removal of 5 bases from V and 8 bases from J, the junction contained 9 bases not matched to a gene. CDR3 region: CSAPTGLAGVDEQFF. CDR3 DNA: TGCAGTGCTCCTACCGGACTAGCGGGAGTGGATGAGCAGTTCTTC.

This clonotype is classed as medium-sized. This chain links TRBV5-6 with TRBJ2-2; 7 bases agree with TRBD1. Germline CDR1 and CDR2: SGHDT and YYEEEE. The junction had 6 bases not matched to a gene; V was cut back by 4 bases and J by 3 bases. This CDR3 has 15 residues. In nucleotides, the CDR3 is TGTGCCAGCAGCCGCCAGGGGGTGGACACCGGGGAGCTGTTTTTT. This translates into CASSRQGVDTGELFF.

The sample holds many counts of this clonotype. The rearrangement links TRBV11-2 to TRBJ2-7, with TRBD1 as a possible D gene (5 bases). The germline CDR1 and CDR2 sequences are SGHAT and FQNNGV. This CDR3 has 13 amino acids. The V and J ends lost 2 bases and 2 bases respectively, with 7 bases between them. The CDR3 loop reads CASSLQGPYEQYF. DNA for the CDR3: TGTGCCAGCAGCTTACAGGGCCCCTACGAGCAGTACTTC.

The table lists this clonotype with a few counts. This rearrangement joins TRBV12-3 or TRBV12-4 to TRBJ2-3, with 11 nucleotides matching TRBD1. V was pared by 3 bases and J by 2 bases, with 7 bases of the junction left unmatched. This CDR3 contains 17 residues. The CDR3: CASSFGTGGSYTDTQYF. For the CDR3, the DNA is TGTGCCAGCAGTTTCGGGACAGGGGGGAGCTACACAGATACGCAGTATTTT.

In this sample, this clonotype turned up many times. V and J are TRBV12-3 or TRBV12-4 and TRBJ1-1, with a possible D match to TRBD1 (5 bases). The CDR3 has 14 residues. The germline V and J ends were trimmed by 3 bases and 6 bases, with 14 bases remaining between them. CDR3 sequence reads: CASSFRTAGAEAFF. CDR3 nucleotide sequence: TGTGCCAGCAGTTTCAGGACGGCGGGGGCTGAAGCTTTCTTT.

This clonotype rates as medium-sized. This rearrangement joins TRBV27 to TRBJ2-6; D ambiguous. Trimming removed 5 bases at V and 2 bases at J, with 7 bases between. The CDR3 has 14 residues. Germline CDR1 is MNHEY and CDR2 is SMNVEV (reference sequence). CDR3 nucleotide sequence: TGTGCCAGCAGTCCCCTGGCTGGGGCCAACGTCCTGACTTTC. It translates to CASSPLAGANVLTF. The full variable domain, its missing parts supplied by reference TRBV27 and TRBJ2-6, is EAQVTQNPRYLITVTGKKLTVTCSQNMNHEYMSWYRQDPGLGLRQIYYSMNVEVTDKGDVPEGYKVSRKEKRNFPLILESPSPNQTSLYFCASSPLAGANVLTFGAGSRLTVL.

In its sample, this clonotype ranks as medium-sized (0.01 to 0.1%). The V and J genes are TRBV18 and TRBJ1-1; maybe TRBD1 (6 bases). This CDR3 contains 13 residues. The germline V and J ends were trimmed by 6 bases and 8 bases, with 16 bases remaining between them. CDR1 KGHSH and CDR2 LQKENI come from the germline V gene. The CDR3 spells CASSKGGELEAFF. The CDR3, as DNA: TGTGCCAGCTCGAAAGGGGGGGAGCTCGAAGCTTTCTTT.

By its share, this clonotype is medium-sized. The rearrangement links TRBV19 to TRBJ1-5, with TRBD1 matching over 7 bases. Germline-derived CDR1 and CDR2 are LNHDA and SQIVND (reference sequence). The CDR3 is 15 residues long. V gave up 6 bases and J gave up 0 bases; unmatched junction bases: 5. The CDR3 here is CASSGGTASNQPQHF. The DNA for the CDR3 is TGTGCCAGTAGCGGCGGGACAGCTAGCAATCAGCCCCAGCATTTT.

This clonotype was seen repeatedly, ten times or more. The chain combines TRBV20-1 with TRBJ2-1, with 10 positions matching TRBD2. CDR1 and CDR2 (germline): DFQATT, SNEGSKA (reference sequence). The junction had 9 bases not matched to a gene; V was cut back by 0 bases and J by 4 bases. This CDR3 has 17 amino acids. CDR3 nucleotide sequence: TGCAGTGCTAGAGAGGACGGGGGACTAGCGCCTTACAATGAGCAGTTCTTC. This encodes CSAREDGGLAPYNEQFF.